This entry lists 15 T cell receptor beta chains sequenced from one sample in a study of relationships among human T cell subsets. Semiquantitative ARM-PCR amplified T cell receptor alpha and beta CDR3 regions from mRNA. In ARM-PCR, communal superprimers followed tagged nested gene-specific primers for exponential amplification. MiXCR, run by TCRdb on the multiplex PCR reads, gives a single entry per CDR3 protein. The data show about 9,000 distinct CDR3 sequences, 50% to 60% seen once. From the CD45RA-negative fraction, anti-CD45RO beads picked out CD45RA-RO+ memory T cells. The source material was memory T cells sorted from blood. Receptors were obtained from a man aged 35 to 55 in good health.

This clonotype was counted between two and nine times. The chain has TRBV5-1 and TRBJ2-4; 9 bases line up with TRBD2. The CDR3 contains 19 residues. Germline lookup yields CDR1 SGHRS and CDR2 YFSETQ. After removal of 0 bases from V and 0 bases from J, the junction contained 10 bases not matched to a gene. The CDR3 loop reads CASSLDGTSNSLAKNIQYF. The CDR3 coding sequence is TGCGCCAGCAGCTTGGACGGGACTAGCAACTCCTTAGCCAAAAACATTCAGTACTTC.

This rearrangement joins TRBV7-9 to TRBJ2-3, with D perhaps matching TRBD1 (6 bases). The CDR3 extends over 14 amino acids. The germline V gene has CDR1 SEHNR and CDR2 FQNEAQ (reference sequence). V lost 7 bases and J 4 bases, leaving 15 bases between the germline ends. This CDR3 reads CASMRAGEADTQYF. DNA of the CDR3: TGTGCCAGCATGAGGGCAGGGGAAGCAGATACGCAGTATTTT. Supplemented by reference TRBV7-9 and TRBJ2-3, the full variable domain reads DTGVSQNPRHKITKRGQNVTFRCDPISEHNRLYWYRQTLGQGPEFLTYFQNEAQLEKSRLLSDRFSAERPKGSFSTLEIQRTEQGDSAMYLCASMRAGEADTQYFGPGTRLTVL.

The chain employs TRBV27 and TRBJ1-1, with 8 bases identical to TRBD1. In germline, CDR1 is MNHEY, CDR2 SMNVEV (reference sequence). The trim removed 5 bases at V and 5 bases at J, leaving 7 bases unmatched. CDR3 size: 14 residues. CDR3 sequence: CASSPRDRRTEAFF. Here the CDR3 DNA reads TGTGCCAGCAGTCCGCGGGACAGGAGGACTGAAGCTTTCTTT.

The genes are TRBV6-5 and TRBJ1-5, with D unclear. Deletions cut 5 bases from V and 8 bases from J, with 10 bases between. The germline gives CDR1 MNHEY, CDR2 SVGAGI. The CDR3 is 12 residues long. This CDR3 is CASSQGLEPQHF. CDR3 nucleotide sequence: TGTGCCAGCAGTCAAGGGTTGGAGCCCCAGCATTTT.

The chain is built from TRBV20-1 and TRBJ1-4, with TRBD1 matching 7 bases. Germline V CDR1 and CDR2: DFQATT, SNEGSKA (reference sequence). This CDR3 is built from 14 residues. Trimming at V came to 6 bases and at J to 4 bases, leaving 8 bases not matched to a gene. CDR3 in DNA: TGCAGTGCCCGGGACAGCGAACTTAATGAAAAACTGTTTTTT. Its protein is CSARDSELNEKLFF.

The CDR3 reads CASSPRGQVSSRREASYEQYF. CDR3 nucleotides: TGTGCCAGCAGCCCGCGGGGACAGGTGTCCTCGAGGCGGGAGGCGTCCTACGAGCAGTACTTC. The chain is built from TRBV11-2 and TRBJ2-7; D possibly matches TRBD1 or TRBD2 (8 bases each). The V and J ends lost 5 bases and 1 base respectively, with 33 bases between them. The length of the CDR3 is 21 residues. The germline gives CDR1 SGHAT, CDR2 FQNNGV.

V is TRBV18 and J is TRBJ1-1; 8 bases align to TRBD1. In germline, CDR1 is KGHSH, CDR2 LQKENI. This CDR3 comprises 15 residues. With V trimmed by 6 bases and J by 6 bases, 12 bases remained unmatched. CDR3: CASSPDRGGRSEAFF. The CDR3 DNA reads as TGTGCCAGCTCTCCCGACAGGGGAGGGAGGTCTGAAGCTTTCTTT.

This sequence joins TRBV7-9 and TRBJ2-4; 8 bases match TRBD2. The CDR3 is made up of 16 amino acids. J lost 1 base, V lost 4 bases, and 6 bases had no gene match. Germline CDR1 is SEHNR and CDR2 is FQNEAQ (reference sequence). Here the CDR3 reads CASSSPAGAAKNIQYF. Here the CDR3 DNA reads TGTGCCAGCAGCTCCCCAGCGGGGGCGGCCAAAAACATTCAGTACTTC.

The chain recombines TRBV6-5 with TRBJ1-1; D is perhaps TRBD1 (6 bases). The CDR3 totals 13 residues. CDR1 and CDR2 (germline): MNHEY, SVGAGI. V lost 10 bases, J lost 4 bases, and 16 bases lay in between. CDR3 bases: TGTGCCATTAGCGACGGGGGGCCCACTGAAGCTTTCTTT. It encodes CAISDGGPTEAFF.

In its sample, this clonotype was seen a few times. The CDR3 reads CSAGDSGETQYF. For the CDR3, the DNA is TGCAGTGCAGGGGACTCCGGGGAGACCCAGTACTTC. This chain links TRBV20-1 with TRBJ2-5; D possibly corresponds to TRBD2 (6 bases). The length of the CDR3 is 12 residues. V lost 6 bases and J 5 bases, leaving 13 bases between the germline ends. Germline V gene sequence: CDR1 DFQATT, CDR2 SNEGSKA (reference sequence).

The chain recombines TRBV28 with TRBJ2-6, with D perhaps assigned TRBD1 or TRBD2 (6 bases each). The V end lost 6 bases, the J end lost 3 bases, and 15 bases lay between the germline ends. The V gene's germline CDR1 is MDHEN and CDR2 SYDVKM. The CDR3 totals 16 residues. In DNA, the CDR3 is TGTGCCAGCAGCTTAAGGGGGGCGGGTGGGGCCAACGTCCTGACTTTC. The encoded protein is CASSLRGAGGANVLTF.

Notes on this clonotype: This likely comes from a read error, as the CDR3 has no conserved phenylalanine or tryptophan at its end. This rearrangement joins TRBV5-1 to TRBJ1-6; D call uncertain. Germline CDR1 is SGHRS and CDR2 is YFSETQ. Trimming shortened V by 6 bases and J by 7 bases, and 11 bases separated the two germline ends. The CDR3 loop spans 13 amino acids. The CDR3 loop is CASNDGGNSPLHS. The DNA for the CDR3 is TGCGCCAGCAATGACGGTGGGAATTCACCCCTCCACTCT.

In its sample, this clonotype was seen a few times. The chain links TRBV10-3 to TRBJ2-1, with D unclear. Per germline, CDR1 ENHRY and CDR2 SYGVKD. The CDR3 has 12 residues. Trimming left V 1 base short and J 9 bases short, with 7 bases between. The CDR3 nucleotides are TGTGCCATCAGTGAGTGGGGAAGTGAGCAGTTCTTC. Amino acids: CAISEWGSEQFF.

The chain recombines TRBV14 with TRBJ2-1; 8 nucleotides match TRBD2. The CDR3 consists of 15 residues. Trimming took 3 bases from V and 8 from J; bases not matched to a gene: 9. Looked up from germline, CDR1 is SGHDN and CDR2 is FVKESK. CDR3 protein: CASSQVLAGRDEQFF. CDR3 bases: TGTGCCAGCAGCCAGGTCCTAGCGGGTCGCGATGAGCAGTTCTTC.

This clonotype has just a few counts. The chain couples TRBV25-1 to TRBJ1-5; unclear D gene. V lost 3 bases and J lost 3, with 12 bases in between. CDR1 and CDR2 (germline): MGHDK, SYGVNS. The CDR3 spans 15 residues. The DNA of the CDR3 is TGTGCCAGCAGTGACCCCAGTAATCCCAATCAGCCCCAGCATTTT. Translating it yields CASSDPSNPNQPQHF.